Each of the 27 T cell receptor beta chains below was sequenced from the same sample in a study of response to subunit inactivated influenza vaccine. From the RT-PCR reads, TCRdb called clonotypes with MiXCR, one entry per CDR3 protein. Here the sample spans some 800,000 distinct CDR3 sequences, around 21% being singletons. This specimen was PBMCs from blood, taken more than 4 days after vaccination. The receptor source for this set is a middle-aged man who received an inactivated influenza vaccine.

This clonotype has more than one count but fewer than ten. The J gene is TRBJ1-1, the V gene TRBV29-1; D is ambiguous. The CDR3 length is 12 residues. With 3 bases removed from V and 4 bases from J, the gap between germline ends came to 9 bases. Germline V gene lookup returns CDR1 SQVTM and CDR2 ANQGSEA. CDR3 loop: CSVDPGGTEAFF. The CDR3 DNA reads TGCAGCGTTGATCCCGGAGGCACTGAAGCTTTCTTT.

There are many counts of this clonotype. The chain employs TRBV7-6 and TRBJ1-1; D is ambiguous. Germline CDR1 and CDR2: SGHVS and FNYEAQ. CDR3 length: 14 residues. Trimming cost V 1 base and J 4 bases, with 10 bases left between them. CDR3 residues: CASSLGGSGTEAFF. Written as DNA, the CDR3 is TGTGCCAGCAGCTTAGGAGGGTCGGGCACTGAAGCTTTCTTT.

This chain connects TRBV7-9 to TRBJ2-2, with TRBD2 matching over 9 bases. The V gene end was trimmed by 1 base and the J gene end by 6 bases; junction bases not matched to a gene: 3. The length of the CDR3 is 15 residues. Germline V CDR1 and CDR2: SEHNR, FQNEAQ (reference sequence). The CDR3 loop reads CASSLVLAGSGELFF. The CDR3 DNA is TGTGCCAGCAGCTTAGTGCTAGCGGGATCCGGGGAGCTGTTTTTT.

This clonotype turned up a few times. The gene calls are TRBV9 and TRBJ1-1; D is uncertain. There are 13 residues in the CDR3. CDR1 SGDLS and CDR2 YYNGEE come from the germline V gene. Trimming shortened V by 1 base and J by 5 bases, and 9 bases separated the two germline ends. Written as DNA, the CDR3 is TGTGCCAGCAGCGTATCGGCCAGGACTGAAGCTTTCTTT. Translated, it gives CASSVSARTEAFF.

This chain connects TRBV12-3 or TRBV12-4 to TRBJ1-6; 9 bases match TRBD1. Trimming took 6 bases from V and 7 from J; bases not matched to a gene: 7. CDR3 length: 15 amino acids. CDR3 DNA sequence: TGTGCCAGCAGACACAGGGGGCGCGGGAATTCACCCCTCCACTTT. Residues: CASRHRGRGNSPLHF.

This chain links TRBV5-1 with TRBJ2-7, with 7 bases aligning to TRBD1. Germline V CDR1 and CDR2: SGHRS, YFSETQ. J was trimmed by 1 base and V by 3 bases; bases with no gene match: 10. CDR3 length: 16 residues. The CDR3 coding sequence is TGCGCCAGCAGCTCACCGGGACAGAGAACTTCCTACGAGCAGTACTTC. Its protein is CASSSPGQRTSYEQYF.

This clonotype appeared a few times. This CDR3 is CASRQDMNEKLFF. The CDR3 region has the DNA TGTGCCAGCAGGCAAGACATGAATGAAAAACTGTTTTTT. The V gene is TRBV12-3 or TRBV12-4, the J gene TRBJ1-4, with D hard to call. The CDR3 has 13 amino acids. V was pared by 6 bases and J by 5 bases, with 10 bases between.

The V and J genes are TRBV7-2 and TRBJ1-3; 7 bases map to TRBD1. The CDR3 loop spans 15 amino acids. The germline V gene has CDR1 SGHTA and CDR2 FQGNSA. V trimming: 6 bases; J trimming: 0 bases; junction bases outside the gene matches: 5. The CDR3 here is CASSMDRFSGNTIYF. The CDR3, as DNA: TGTGCCAGCAGTATGGACAGGTTCTCTGGAAACACCATATATTTT.

The sample holds a few counts of this clonotype. The gene calls are TRBV20-1 and TRBJ2-7; D is unclear. The CDR3 is 12 residues long. V lost 4 bases to trimming and J lost 6 bases, with 13 bases between them. CDR1 is DFQATT, CDR2 SNEGSKA, per germline (reference sequence). The CDR3 spells CSANSGVGEQYF. The CDR3 DNA is TGCAGTGCTAATTCCGGAGTGGGCGAGCAGTACTTC.

This clonotype was seen a few times. The gene calls are TRBV5-1 and TRBJ1-1; tentative D call: TRBD1 (6 bases). The germline V gene has CDR1 SGHRS and CDR2 YFSETQ. The length of the CDR3 is 14 residues. V lost 3 bases, J lost 1 base, and 10 bases lay in between. The CDR3 protein is CASSWTAANTEAFF. CDR3 in DNA: TGCGCCAGCAGCTGGACAGCGGCGAACACTGAAGCTTTCTTT.

This clonotype was recorded many times. The V gene is TRBV5-1, the J gene TRBJ1-1, with 7 bases fitting TRBD1. Germline-derived CDR1 and CDR2 are SGHRS and YFSETQ. The ends lost 4 bases at V and 1 base at J; junction bases unmatched: 4. The CDR3 contains 14 residues. This CDR3 is CASSQGQPNTEAFF. CDR3 in DNA: TGCGCCAGCAGCCAGGGACAGCCGAACACTGAAGCTTTCTTT.

The CDR3 nucleotides read TGTGCCATCAGCGGACTTGGGTCTGGAAACACCATATATTTT. Its translation: CAISGLGSGNTIYF. J is TRBJ1-3 and V is TRBV10-3; D unclear. CDR1 is ENHRY and CDR2 is SYGVKD in the germline V gene. V lost 6 bases and J 1 base, leaving 10 bases between the germline ends. The CDR3 covers 14 residues.

The gene calls are TRBV6-1 and TRBJ2-7, with no clear D. V lost 6 bases, J lost 6 bases, and 15 bases lay in between. This CDR3 contains 13 residues. Germline V gives CDR1 MNHNS, CDR2 SASEGT. CDR3 sequence (DNA): TGTGCCAGCAGGTTGACCCCGTCGAGCGAGCAGTACTTC. Translated, it gives CASRLTPSSEQYF.

This clonotype was observed a few times. The V call is TRBV27, the J call TRBJ2-3; D not resolved. The ends were cut back, 2 bases at V and 4 bases at J, with 10 bases in the middle. Germline CDR1 and CDR2: MNHEY and SMNVEV (reference sequence). The CDR3 spans 14 residues. CDR3 sequence reads: CASSLNLRSDTQYF. The CDR3 region has the DNA TGTGCCAGCAGTTTAAATCTCAGATCAGATACGCAGTATTTT.

The chain carries TRBV28 and TRBJ2-7; possibly TRBD1 for D (5 bases). Germline V gives CDR1 MDHEN, CDR2 SYDVKM. Deletions cut 5 bases from V and 2 bases from J, with 19 bases between. The CDR3 spans 16 residues. CDR3: CASSTIRAIQPYEQYF. CDR3 nucleotides: TGTGCCAGCAGTACTATCAGGGCCATCCAACCCTACGAGCAGTACTTC. Together with reference TRBV28 and TRBJ2-7, the CDR3 gives the full variable domain: DVKVTQSSRYLVKRTGEKVFLECVQDMDHENMFWYRQDPGLGLRLIYFSYDVKMKEKGDIPEGYSVSREKKERFSLILESASTNQTSMYLCASSTIRAIQPYEQYFGPGTRLTVT.

V gene TRBV27 combines with J gene TRBJ2-5; TRBD2 agrees at 7 bases. The germline V gene encodes CDR1 MNHEY and CDR2 SMNVEV (reference sequence). V gave up 5 bases and J gave up 4 bases; unmatched junction bases: 13. This CDR3 has 16 residues. The CDR3 here is CASSPLSLTSTETQYF. The CDR3 bases are TGTGCCAGCAGTCCCCTATCATTGACTAGCACAGAGACCCAGTACTTC.

This sequence joins TRBV12-3 or TRBV12-4 and TRBJ1-4, with D uncertain. The CDR3 spans 12 residues. The V gene lost 5 bases and the J gene lost 7 bases, with 8 bases spanning the gap. CDR3 in amino acids: CASSLFSEKLFF. The CDR3 region has the DNA TGTGCCAGCAGTCTCTTCTCTGAAAAACTGTTTTTT.

This clonotype came up a few times. This chain links TRBV9 with TRBJ1-1, with D possibly being TRBD1 (5 bases). The CDR3 is 16 residues long. Trimming shortened V by 4 bases and J by 0 bases, and 16 bases separated the two germline ends. Germline V gives CDR1 SGDLS, CDR2 YYNGEE. The CDR3 DNA is TGTGCCAGCAGCCCCGACCTCGGGACGGTGAACACTGAAGCTTTCTTT. Translating gives CASSPDLGTVNTEAFF.

The gene calls are TRBV29-1 and TRBJ1-1, with D possibly being TRBD1 (6 bases). Germline CDR1 and CDR2: SQVTM and ANQGSEA. CDR3 length: 13 amino acids. V lost 4 bases to trimming and J lost 4 bases, with 13 bases between them. This chain's CDR3 is CSVVRDRSTEAFF. In DNA form, the CDR3 reads TGCAGCGTTGTACGCGACAGGTCCACTGAAGCTTTCTTT.

The sample holds a few counts of this clonotype. The J gene is TRBJ2-5, the V gene TRBV20-1, with a tentative D call TRBD1 (6 bases). The CDR3 totals 13 residues. Trimming left V 5 bases short and J 5 bases short, with 15 bases between. The germline gives CDR1 DFQATT, CDR2 SNEGSKA (reference sequence). CDR3 region: CSAAQGPRETQYF. Written as DNA, the CDR3 is TGCAGTGCTGCACAGGGCCCGCGGGAGACCCAGTACTTC.

This rearrangement joins TRBV20-1 to TRBJ2-7; D perhaps matches TRBD1 (5 bases). This CDR3 contains 14 residues. V lost 0 bases, J lost 4 bases, and 13 bases lay in between. The germline V gene encodes CDR1 DFQATT and CDR2 SNEGSKA (reference sequence). The CDR3 nucleotides read TGCAGTGCTAGAGATCTGGGGCGTGAGTACGAGCAGTACTTC. It yields the protein CSARDLGREYEQYF.

This clonotype appeared a few times. The chain combines TRBV5-6 with TRBJ2-7; TRBD2 is a possible D gene (5 bases). Germline loops: CDR1 SGHDT, CDR2 YYEEEE. The V end lost 4 bases, the J end lost 0 bases, and 11 bases lay between the germline ends. The CDR3 sequence is 14 residues long. The CDR3 here is CASSPPRGSYEQYF. DNA of the CDR3: TGTGCCAGCAGCCCCCCCCGGGGCTCCTACGAGCAGTACTTC. Drawing the rest from reference TRBV5-6 and TRBJ2-7, the complete variable domain is DAGVTQSPTHLIKTRGQQVTLRCSPKSGHDTVSWYQQALGQGPQFIFQYYEEEERQRGNFPDRFSGHQFPNYSSELNVNALLLGDSALYLCASSPPRGSYEQYFGPGTRLTVT.

The rearrangement joins TRBV3-1 to TRBJ2-7; D gene uncertain. Per germline, CDR1 LGHDT and CDR2 YNNKEL (reference sequence). Trimming pared 4 bases from V and 2 bases from J, leaving 9 bases between. CDR3 length: 13 residues. CDR3 in amino acids: CASSLNGPYEQYF. DNA of the CDR3: TGTGCCAGCAGCCTTAACGGACCCTACGAGCAGTACTTC.

This clonotype was seen more than once but under ten times. The J gene is TRBJ1-2, the V gene TRBV12-3 or TRBV12-4; D is undetermined. Trimming cost V 6 bases and J 5 bases, with 10 bases left between them. The CDR3 covers 12 residues. CDR3 nucleotide sequence: TGTGCCAGCAGCAAAGACGGATATGGCTACACCTTC. Encoded protein: CASSKDGYGYTF.

This clonotype was counted between two and nine times. Sequence at one end of the junction differs from germline and may be a read error. This CDR3 reads CASSVASGRSFANTVELFF. The DNA of the CDR3 is TGTGCCAGCAGCGTAGCTTCGGGACGGAGCTTCGCGAACACCGTGGAGCTGTTTTTT. V and J are TRBV9 and TRBJ2-2; D tentatively reads TRBD1 or TRBD2 (5 bases each). The CDR3 length is 19 residues. CDR1 is SGDLS, CDR2 YYNGEE, per germline. Full variable domain (missing parts from reference TRBV9 and TRBJ2-2): DSGVTQTPKHLITATGQRVTLRCSPRSGDLSVYWYQQSLDQGLQFLIQYYNGEERAKGNILERFSAQQFPDLHSELNLSSLELGDSALYFCASSVASGRSFANTVELFFGEGSRLTVL.

The sample holds many counts of this clonotype. J is TRBJ2-1 and V is TRBV7-9; D gene unclear. This CDR3 contains 13 residues. Trimming shortened V by 5 bases and J by 3 bases, and 8 bases separated the two germline ends. Per germline, CDR1 SEHNR and CDR2 FQNEAQ (reference sequence). CDR3 amino acids: CASSPLNYNEQFF. The CDR3 DNA is TGTGCCAGCAGCCCATTAAACTACAATGAGCAGTTCTTC. The full variable domain, completed using reference TRBV7-9 and TRBJ2-1, is DTGVSQNPRHKITKRGQNVTFRCDPISEHNRLYWYRQTLGQGPEFLTYFQNEAQLEKSRLLSDRFSAERPKGSFSTLEIQRTEQGDSAMYLCASSPLNYNEQFFGPGTRLTVL.

V usage is TRBV29-1 and J usage is TRBJ1-1; D unclear. Trimming pared 0 bases from V and 4 bases from J, leaving 9 bases between. The length of the CDR3 is 13 residues. Germline-derived CDR1 and CDR2 are SQVTM and ANQGSEA. CDR3 sequence: CSVEEGLSTEAFF. The CDR3 DNA reads TGCAGCGTTGAAGAAGGGTTAAGCACTGAAGCTTTCTTT.